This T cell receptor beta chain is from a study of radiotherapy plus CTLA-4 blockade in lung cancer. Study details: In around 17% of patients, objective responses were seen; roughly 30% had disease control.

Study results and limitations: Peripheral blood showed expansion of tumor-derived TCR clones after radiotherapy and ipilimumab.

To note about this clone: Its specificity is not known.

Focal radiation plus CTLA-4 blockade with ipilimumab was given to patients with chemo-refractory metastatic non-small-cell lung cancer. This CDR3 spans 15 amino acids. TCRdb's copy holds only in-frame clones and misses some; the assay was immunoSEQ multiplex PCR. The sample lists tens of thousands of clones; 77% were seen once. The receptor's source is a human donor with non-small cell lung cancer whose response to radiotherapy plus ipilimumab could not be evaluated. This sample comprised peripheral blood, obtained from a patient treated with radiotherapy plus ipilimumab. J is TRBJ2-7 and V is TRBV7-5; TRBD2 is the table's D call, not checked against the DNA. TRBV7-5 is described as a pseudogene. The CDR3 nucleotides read TGTGCCAGAAGGGATTGGGGGAGGATGCCCTACGAGCAGTACTTC. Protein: CARRDWGRMPYEQYF.